The next 10 T cell receptor beta chains were all read from a single sample in a study of shared clonotypes between healthy human individuals. Sequencing used immunoSEQ multiplex PCR; TCRdb keeps in-frame clones, though not all of them. The profile covers approximately 2.1 million clones, with 85% to 95% appearing a single time and under 0.45% taken by the ten largest. Sequenced: naive CD4+ T cells from PBMCs. The subset is: CD45RA+ positively selected. All receptors come from a man aged 18 to 30 in good health. Some clones in this sample may be carry-over from other donors' samples.

This clone occurred once. The chain is built from TRBV5-6 and TRBJ2-7; 9 bases fit TRBD1. Per the germline V gene, CDR1 is SGHDT and CDR2 is YYEEEE. This CDR3 has 17 amino acids. The junction had 14 bases not matched to a gene; V was cut back by 4 bases and J by 3 bases. Here the CDR3 reads CASSRRLQQGAFYEQYF. The CDR3 nucleotides are TGTGCCAGCAGCAGACGACTACAACAGGGGGCGTTCTACGAGCAGTACTTC.

CDR3 region: CSDGTYNEQFF. The CDR3, as DNA: TGCAGTGACGGCACCTACAATGAGCAGTTCTTC. The chain employs TRBV20-1 and TRBJ2-1; D remains ambiguous. Trimming stripped 7 bases from V and 2 bases from J, with 6 bases between. The CDR3 length is 11 residues. CDR1 is DFQATT and CDR2 is SNEGSKA in the germline V gene (reference sequence).

This chain uses TRBV9 with TRBJ1-2; D remains ambiguous. The CDR3 covers 15 residues. With 0 bases removed from V and 6 bases from J, the gap between germline ends came to 15 bases. Germline V gives CDR1 SGDLS, CDR2 YYNGEE. The CDR3 DNA is TGTGCCAGCAGCGTAGTGGGTTCCTCTATTAATGGCTACACCTTC. Its translation is CASSVVGSSINGYTF.

J is TRBJ2-1 and V is TRBV5-1, with 8 bases fitting TRBD2. CDR1 is SGHRS and CDR2 is YFSETQ in the germline V gene. The ends lost 7 bases at V and 2 bases at J; junction bases unmatched: 8. The CDR3 is made up of 15 amino acids. The CDR3 DNA is TGCGCCAGCGAGATCAGCGGGGGAGCCTACAATGAGCAGTTCTTC. Protein sequence: CASEISGGAYNEQFF.

This clone was seen a handful of times. The chain combines TRBV18 with TRBJ1-1; maybe TRBD1 (6 bases). The V gene's germline CDR1 is KGHSH and CDR2 LQKENI. V dropped 0 bases and J dropped 1 base, with 12 bases sitting between them. The CDR3 is 16 residues long. The CDR3 reads CASSPPGAGRNTEAFF. The CDR3 DNA reads as TGTGCCAGCTCACCACCGGGGGCAGGGAGGAACACTGAAGCTTTCTTT.

This chain uses TRBV6-1 with TRBJ1-3; tentative D call: TRBD1 (5 bases). V was shortened by 7 bases and J by 0 bases, with 13 bases between the two germline ends. The germline V gene has CDR1 MNHNS and CDR2 SASEGT. The CDR3 is 15 residues long. The CDR3 DNA reads TGTGCCAGCACCCGGGACGGATTCTCTGGAAACACCATATATTTT. This codes for CASTRDGFSGNTIYF.

This clone occurred once. This chain joins TRBV28 and TRBJ2-3; 7 bases map to TRBD2. Germline CDR1 is MDHEN and CDR2 is SYDVKM. This CDR3 spans 12 amino acids. The V and J ends lost 7 bases and 13 bases, in that order; junction bases with no gene match: 11. This CDR3 is CASKRMGGVEYF. In nucleotides, the CDR3 is TGTGCCAGCAAAAGGATGGGGGGGGTTGAGTATTTT.

Notes on this clone: The sample has other DNA sequences that encode this CDR3 too. This rearrangement joins TRBV6-1 to TRBJ2-7, with TRBD2 matching 10 bases. The CDR3 consists of 14 residues. The germline V gene encodes CDR1 MNHNS and CDR2 SASEGT. The ends lost 6 bases at V and 1 base at J; junction bases unmatched: 3. CDR3 loop: CASSVAGGSYEQYF. CDR3 in DNA: TGTGCCAGCAGCGTAGCGGGAGGTTCCTACGAGCAGTACTTC.

The rearrangement joins TRBV7-2 to TRBJ2-5; a possible D gene is TRBD2 (6 bases). CDR3 length: 12 amino acids. Per germline, CDR1 SGHTA and CDR2 FQGNSA. V was pared by 7 bases and J by 5 bases, with 11 bases between. CDR3: CASNHRGETQYF. CDR3 bases: TGTGCCAGCAACCATCGGGGGGAGACCCAGTACTTC.

CDR3 in DNA: TGTGCCAGCAGCTTATTCACTGAAGCTTTCTTT. Translated: CASSLFTEAFF. The chain joins TRBV7-2 to TRBJ1-1; D is unclear. Germline assignment: CDR1 SGHTA and CDR2 FQGNSA. V shed 2 bases and J shed 4 bases, with 2 bases lying between them. The CDR3 totals 11 residues. The whole variable domain, remainder taken from reference TRBV7-2 and TRBJ1-1, is GAGVSQSPSNKVTEKGKDVELRCDPISGHTALYWYRQSLGQGLEFLIYFQGNSAPDKSGLPSDRFSAERTGGSVSTLTIQRTQQEDSAVYLCASSLFTEAFFGQGTRLTVV.